A single T cell receptor (beta chain) is shown here with its context. The record originates from a study of T cells in Graves' hyperthyroidism and ophthalmopathy. Study-level background: Any treatment followed the collection of peripheral blood at initial diagnosis.

Template material for amplifying TCR beta CDR3 regions consisted of RNA transcripts. The TCR CDR3 was amplified in a first-round RT-PCR using the HTBI primer set. In TCRdb, the multiplex PCR reads were re-called with MiXCR into one record per CDR3 protein. The data contain some 350,000 distinct CDR3 sequences, about 18% of them singletons. Graves' hyperthyroidism was deemed stable given no ophthalmopathy progression within 18 months. Uncontrolled infection, other autoimmune disease, pregnancy or lactation disqualified patients from enrolment. Diagnostic decisions used clinical symptoms, serum thyroxine and TRAb, thyroid ultrasound and orbital computed tomography. The CDR3 consists of 13 residues. The J segment lost 2 bases and the V segment lost 7 bases, leaving 4 bases of the junction unmatched. In germline, CDR1 is MNHEY, CDR2 SVGEGT.

The TCR sequence derives from a woman between 18 and 29 years old with Graves' hyperthyroidism. The chain employs TRBV6-2 or TRBV6-3 and TRBJ1-2, with 7 bases fitting TRBD1. Input material: blood. The CDR3 spells CASTDRANYGYTF. In DNA, the CDR3 is TGTGCCAGCACCGACAGGGCCAACTATGGCTACACCTTC.